This entry is about one TCR beta chain. TCRdb re-clonotyped the PCR reads via MiXCR. Of over 10,000 clones in the sample, 31% are singletons; the top ten hold approximately 14%. This sample is drawn from a study of metastatic and nonmetastatic thyroid tumors. This CDR3 spans 15 amino acids. V was clipped by 2 bases and J by 3 bases, with 10 bases between them. Germline lookup yields CDR1 MGHRA and CDR2 YSYEKL. Thyroid surgery was performed in patients who had received no treatment beforehand. This chain joins TRBV4-1 and TRBJ1-4; a possible D gene is TRBD1 (6 bases). The receptor was isolated from a male donor with papillary thyroid cancer or a benign thyroid nodule (not recorded which). Some clones in this sample may be carry-over from other donors' samples. Sequenced: tumor tissue. The CDR3 region is CASSQRTASNEKLFF. In DNA form, the CDR3 reads TGCGCCAGCAGCCAACGGACAGCCTCTAATGAAAAACTGTTTTTT.